The 26 T cell receptor beta chains in this list originate from one sample, sequenced in a study of response to subunit inactivated influenza vaccine. TCRdb used MiXCR to reprocess the RT-PCR reads, holding one entry per CDR3 protein. The data contain about 580,000 distinct CDR3 sequences, 14% of them singletons. The sequencing used PBMCs from blood, collected roughly 12 days after vaccination. These receptors came from a man between 50 and 59 years old who received an inactivated influenza vaccine.

This rearrangement joins TRBV5-1 to TRBJ2-1; TRBD2 aligns across 10 bases. With 1 base clipped from V and 6 bases from J, the junction kept 4 bases outside the gene matches. This CDR3 spans 15 amino acids. From germline, CDR1 is SGHRS and CDR2 YFSETQ. The CDR3 DNA follows: TGCGCCAGCAGCTTGACCACTAGCGGGGCCAATGAGCAGTTCTTC. The encoded protein is CASSLTTSGANEQFF.

The V gene is TRBV20-1, the J gene TRBJ1-3; D call uncertain. V lost 2 bases and J 4 bases, leaving 15 bases between the germline ends. The germline V gene has CDR1 DFQATT and CDR2 SNEGSKA (reference sequence). There are 15 residues in the CDR3. This chain's CDR3 is CSARPRLARGNTIYF. The CDR3 DNA follows: TGCAGTGCTAGACCCCGGCTGGCCAGAGGAAACACCATATATTTT.

CDR3 in amino acids: CASSRPQGQQFF. The CDR3 DNA is TGTGCCAGCAGTAGGCCACAGGGCCAGCAGTTCTTC. The chain has TRBV27 and TRBJ2-1; D is perhaps TRBD1 (6 bases). From germline, CDR1 is MNHEY and CDR2 SMNVEV (reference sequence). V gave up 5 bases and J gave up 11 bases, with 13 bases separating them. CDR3 size: 12 residues.

This clonotype turned up a few times. The rearrangement uses TRBV20-1 and TRBJ2-5; D is perhaps TRBD1 (7 bases). The germline V and J ends were trimmed by 5 bases and 4 bases, with 14 bases remaining between them. The germline CDR1 and CDR2 sequences are DFQATT and SNEGSKA (reference sequence). This CDR3 is 13 amino acids long. The CDR3, as DNA: TGCAGTGCTCCCTGGCAGGGGGGAGAGACCCAGTACTTC. It encodes CSAPWQGGETQYF.

The chain uses TRBV7-2 and TRBJ2-2; a possible D gene is TRBD2 (6 bases). CDR1 and CDR2 from the germline V gene are SGHTA and FQGNSA. The germline V and J ends were trimmed by 1 base and 0 bases, with 9 bases remaining between them. This CDR3 comprises 16 residues. The CDR3 region is CASSLVWGANTGELFF. The CDR3, as DNA: TGTGCCAGCAGCTTAGTATGGGGGGCGAACACCGGGGAGCTGTTTTTT.

This clonotype has ten or more counts. This chain's CDR3 is CSAFEQFF. CDR3 sequence (DNA): TGCAGTGCTTTCGAGCAGTTCTTC. V usage is TRBV20-1 and J usage is TRBJ2-1; D not certain. The V gene's germline CDR1 is DFQATT and CDR2 SNEGSKA (reference sequence). V lost 5 bases and J 10 bases, leaving 3 bases between the germline ends. The CDR3 consists of 8 residues.

There are a few counts of this clonotype. The CDR3 loop reads CAISEGQISGNTIYF. Here the CDR3 DNA reads TGTGCCATCAGTGAAGGACAGATCTCTGGAAACACCATATATTTT. The chain recombines TRBV10-3 with TRBJ1-3; D is possibly TRBD1 (6 bases). V was clipped by 3 bases and J by 0 bases, with 9 bases between them. This CDR3 is built from 15 residues. Germline CDR1 reads ENHRY; CDR2 reads SYGVKD.

The CDR3 loop is CARGGRAGNEKLFF. The CDR3 DNA reads as TGTGCCAGAGGAGGGCGAGCTGGTAATGAAAAACTGTTTTTT. This chain uses TRBV2 with TRBJ1-4; D gene ambiguous. V lost 9 bases, J lost 4 bases, and 15 bases lay in between. Germline V gene data show CDR1 as SNHLY and CDR2 as FYNNEI. This CDR3 is built from 14 residues.

The chain recombines TRBV6-5 with TRBJ1-4, with 10 bases matching TRBD1. The CDR3 is 16 residues long. Germline V gives CDR1 MNHEY, CDR2 SVGAGI. Trimming took 2 bases from V and 7 from J; bases not matched to a gene: 7. CDR3 DNA sequence: TGTGCCAGCAGTTACCGACCGGGACAGGGGAGTGAAAAACTGTTTTTT. As protein: CASSYRPGQGSEKLFF.

Regarding this clonotype: A much larger clonotype is one base distant, so this may be a read error. The chain combines TRBV6-5 with TRBJ2-7, with D perhaps given as TRBD1 or TRBD2 (6 bases each). The CDR3 is 14 residues long. Germline V gene data show CDR1 as MNHEY and CDR2 as SVGAGI. The CDR3, as DNA: TGTGCCAGCATTTACTCGGGGGCGTCCTACGAGCAGTACTTC. It yields the protein CASIYSGASYEQYF.

This rearrangement joins TRBV7-9 to TRBJ2-7; no definite D call. The V gene's germline CDR1 is SEHNR and CDR2 FQNEAQ (reference sequence). V was trimmed by 5 bases and J by 3 bases, leaving 11 bases between them. This CDR3 is 13 amino acids long. CDR3 in amino acids: CASSDLMGYEQYF. Here the CDR3 DNA reads TGTGCCAGCAGCGACCTAATGGGCTACGAGCAGTACTTC.

This clonotype was picked up many times. The chain has TRBV12-3 or TRBV12-4 and TRBJ2-5; D may be TRBD1 or TRBD2 (5 bases each). This CDR3 is 13 amino acids long. V was cut by 2 bases and J by 4 bases, with 8 bases left in between. The CDR3 DNA follows: TGTGCCAGCAGTTTAATGAGGGGAGAGACCCAGTACTTC. Translation gives CASSLMRGETQYF.

The chain has TRBV5-1 and TRBJ2-5, with D tentatively TRBD1 or TRBD2 (5 bases each). V lost 1 base and J 5 bases, leaving 21 bases between the germline ends. The germline CDR1 and CDR2 sequences are SGHRS and YFSETQ. The CDR3 sequence is 17 residues long. CDR3 sequence reads: CASSLRRTSSHMETQYF. The DNA of the CDR3 is TGCGCCAGCAGCTTGCGGAGGACATCAAGTCATATGGAGACCCAGTACTTC.

In its sample, this clonotype was seen a few times. The J gene is TRBJ1-2, the V gene TRBV23-1; no clear D. TRBV23-1 is an ORF, with its function uncertain. The V end was cut by 0 bases, the J end by 2 bases, with 16 bases between. This CDR3 has 17 amino acids. CDR3 in amino acids: CASSQSLRWEKNYGYTF. CDR3 DNA: TGCGCCAGCAGTCAATCGCTCCGCTGGGAAAAGAACTATGGCTACACCTTC.

The CDR3 loop is CSTDRGGRNEQFF. The CDR3 DNA is TGCAGCACCGACAGGGGTGGGAGGAATGAGCAGTTCTTC. The chain carries TRBV29-1 and TRBJ2-1; 8 bases are shared with TRBD1. Germline V CDR1 and CDR2: SQVTM, ANQGSEA. The J segment lost 7 bases and the V segment lost 8 bases, leaving 10 bases of the junction unmatched. This CDR3 is built from 13 residues.

This clonotype came up many times. The chain links TRBV7-9 to TRBJ2-3; 11 bases fit TRBD1. Germline V CDR1 and CDR2: SEHNR, FQNEAQ (reference sequence). The CDR3 is 15 amino acids. V was pared by 5 bases and J by 2 bases, with 3 bases of the junction left unmatched. CDR3 DNA sequence: TGTGCCAGCAGCCCCGGACAGGGGGCCACAGATACGCAGTATTTT. Amino acids: CASSPGQGATDTQYF.

The rearrangement links TRBV2 to TRBJ1-5; D is unresolved. Trimming took off 4 bases at V and 4 bases at J, with 11 bases between the two ends. This CDR3 contains 14 residues. Germline CDR1 reads SNHLY; CDR2 reads FYNNEI. CDR3 DNA: TGTGCCAGCAGTGTGGAGGAGCGTAATCAGCCCCAGCATTTT. It codes for CASSVEERNQPQHF.

The chain uses TRBV11-2 and TRBJ2-1; 12 nucleotides line up with TRBD2. The CDR3 consists of 18 residues. The V gene end was trimmed by 3 bases and the J gene end by 4 bases; junction bases not matched to a gene: 10. CDR1 is SGHAT and CDR2 is FQNNGV in the germline V gene. The CDR3 DNA follows: TGTGCCAGCAGCTTGACTAGCGGGGGAGCAGTTCAGTACAATGAGCAGTTCTTC. It is translated as CASSLTSGGAVQYNEQFF.

This chain joins TRBV28 and TRBJ2-7, with D perhaps matching TRBD1 (6 bases). The V end lost 5 bases, the J end lost 5 bases, and 22 bases lay between the germline ends. The CDR3 extends over 16 amino acids. Germline CDR1 is MDHEN and CDR2 is SYDVKM. The CDR3: CASSLTGTLVPHEQYF. The CDR3 DNA is TGTGCCAGCAGTCTCACCGGGACACTGGTTCCCCACGAGCAGTACTTC.

The rearrangement joins TRBV9 to TRBJ1-1, with D possibly being TRBD1 (5 bases). CDR1 and CDR2 (germline): SGDLS, YYNGEE. Trimming left V 3 bases short and J 1 base short, with 10 bases between. The CDR3 is 14 amino acids. CDR3 residues: CASSAGHQNTEAFF. Written as DNA, the CDR3 is TGTGCCAGCAGCGCCGGACACCAGAACACTGAAGCTTTCTTT.

This clonotype came up many times. V usage is TRBV6-2 or TRBV6-3 and J usage is TRBJ2-6; D call uncertain. The CDR3 is made up of 17 amino acids. V was pared by 6 bases and J by 3 bases, with 18 bases between. Germline V CDR1 and CDR2: MNHEY, SVGEGT. The DNA for the CDR3 is TGTGCCAGCAGGGAGTCCGAGTGGCGACTTGGGGCCAACGTCCTGACTTTC. It specifies CASRESEWRLGANVLTF.

In this sample, this clonotype turned up a few times. The chain employs TRBV6-2 or TRBV6-3 and TRBJ2-1; a weak D match, TRBD2 (5 bases). Trimming cost V 8 bases and J 9 bases, with 14 bases left between them. CDR3 length: 12 residues. Germline CDR1 reads MNHEY; CDR2 reads SVGEGT. The CDR3 DNA follows: TGTGCCAGCGGGAGAACGGGGAGTGAGCAGTTCTTC. Amino acid sequence: CASGRTGSEQFF.

The chain combines TRBV27 with TRBJ2-6, with D maybe TRBD2 (7 bases). Trimming pared 5 bases from V and 4 bases from J, leaving 12 bases between. The CDR3 runs 15 residues. CDR1 and CDR2 (germline): MNHEY, SMNVEV (reference sequence). CDR3 protein: CASSRGAPGANVLTF. The CDR3 nucleotides read TGTGCCAGCAGTCGGGGGGCCCCAGGGGCCAACGTCCTGACTTTC.

This clonotype was found many times. The chain uses TRBV6-1 and TRBJ2-4, with D possibly matching TRBD2 (5 bases). This CDR3 comprises 14 residues. Germline loops: CDR1 MNHNS, CDR2 SASEGT. Trimming shortened V by 6 bases and J by 6 bases, and 15 bases separated the two germline ends. The CDR3 sequence is CASSPAGGGNIQYF. The DNA for the CDR3 is TGTGCCAGCAGCCCCGCGGGCGGCGGAAACATTCAGTACTTC.

V is TRBV11-2 and J is TRBJ2-5; 16 positions match TRBD2. The CDR3 consists of 18 residues. Germline lookup yields CDR1 SGHAT and CDR2 FQNNGV. J lost 5 bases, V lost 4 bases, and 10 bases had no gene match. The CDR3 DNA reads as TGTGCCAGCAGCTCTACGGGACTAGCGGGAGGGCGGGAGGAGACCCAGTACTTC. Translating gives CASSSTGLAGGREETQYF. The whole variable domain, remainder taken from reference TRBV11-2 and TRBJ2-5, is EAGVAQSPRYKIIEKRQSVAFWCNPISGHATLYWYQQILGQGPKLLIQFQNNGVVDDSQLPKDRFSAERLKGVDSTLKIQPAKLEDSAVYLCASSSTGLAGGREETQYFGPGTRLLVL.

This clonotype was seen only a few times. The chain couples TRBV28 to TRBJ2-7; TRBD1 or TRBD2 may be the D gene (5 bases each). The V end was cut by 8 bases, the J end by 2 bases, with 16 bases between. CDR1 and CDR2 from the germline V gene are MDHEN and SYDVKM. This CDR3 comprises 14 residues. The CDR3 nucleotides are TGTGCCAGCCGAATCAACGTGGGACCCTACGAGCAGTACTTC. This sequence encodes CASRINVGPYEQYF.